The clone carrying this T cell receptor beta chain was detected a few times. The antigen is not known. The entry originates in a study of identical twins. Study-wide results and limits: Invariant populations such as MAIT and iNKT cells could partly muddle zero-insertion analyses.

Only healthy Caucasians were enrolled as donors. TCRdb independently ran MiXCR on the 5' RACE reads; one entry per CDR3 protein. The profile covers about 520,000 distinct CDR3 sequences, with roughly a fifth appearing a single time and roughly 0.9% taken by the ten largest. In germline, CDR1 is LGHDT, CDR2 YNNKEL (reference sequence). Trimming at V came to 10 bases and at J to 4 bases, leaving 9 bases not matched to a gene. The CDR3 runs to 14 residues. The sample also formed part of further work on T cells expressing NK-cell markers. This second study notes: Leadership of the CD3+CD56-NKG2C+ fraction also belonged to these clonotypes in several donors.

The sample was CD4+ T cells sorted from blood. This sequence was found in a woman under 30 in good health. The J gene is TRBJ2-7, the V gene TRBV3-1, with 11 bases fitting TRBD2. CDR3 loop: CATGGTSGYYEQYF. CDR3 DNA sequence: TGTGCCACCGGGGGGACTAGCGGATATTACGAGCAGTACTTC.